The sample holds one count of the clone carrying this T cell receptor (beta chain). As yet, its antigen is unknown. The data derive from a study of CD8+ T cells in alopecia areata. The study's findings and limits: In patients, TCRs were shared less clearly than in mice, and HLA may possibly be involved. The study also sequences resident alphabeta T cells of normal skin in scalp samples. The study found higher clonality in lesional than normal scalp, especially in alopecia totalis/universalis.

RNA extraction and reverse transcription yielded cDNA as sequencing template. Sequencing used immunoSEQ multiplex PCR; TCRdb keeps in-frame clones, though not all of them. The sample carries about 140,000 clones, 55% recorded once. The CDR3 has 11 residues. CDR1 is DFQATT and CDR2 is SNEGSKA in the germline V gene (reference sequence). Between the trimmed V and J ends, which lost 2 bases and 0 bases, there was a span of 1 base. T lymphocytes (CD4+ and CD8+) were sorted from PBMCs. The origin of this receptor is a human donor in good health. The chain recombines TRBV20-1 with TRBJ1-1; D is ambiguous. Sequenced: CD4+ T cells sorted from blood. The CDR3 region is CSARLNTEAFF. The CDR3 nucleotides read TGCAGTGCTAGATTGAACACTGAAGCTTTCTTT.